The present entry profiles one T cell receptor beta chain with its context. Its antigen is not known. The entry originates in a study of T-cell memory formation after mild COVID-19. General study findings and limits: Certain responding clones were present in pre-infection memory, suggesting participation of cross-reactive memory.

TCRdb independently ran MiXCR on the 5' RACE reads; one entry per CDR3 protein. The table shows around 400,000 distinct CDR3 sequences, with 20% to 25% occurring only once. V dropped 4 bases and J dropped 2; count of bases not matched to a gene: 4. CDR3 length equals 15 residues. Germline-derived CDR1 and CDR2 are LNHDA and SQIVND (reference sequence). The clonotype was recovered from an adult woman who had mild COVID-19 (a few samples of this study predate the infection). Cell type and time point are not known. Sequences were obtained from PBMCs or a T cell subset sorted from them (not recorded which). V and J are TRBV19 and TRBJ1-3, with 8 bases identical to TRBD1. DNA of the CDR3: TGTGCCAGTAGTACTTGGACAGGGACTGGAAACACCATATATTTT. This codes for CASSTWTGTGNTIYF.